Given below is one T cell receptor (beta chain) in context. Its antigen is unknown. A junction boundary mismatches the germline segment, possibly from a read error. For repertoire sequencing, the TCR beta CDR3 regions were amplified from RNA transcripts. The first round was an RT-PCR using HTBI primers with the Qiagen OneStep RT-PCR kit, and this first round was followed by a second-round multiplex PCR, then size selection and purification. Libraries were sequenced paired-end with 100 bp reads on an Illumina HiSeq2000. Regarding the original processing steps: Reads were processed with SOAPnuke, discarding reads with adapters, uncalled bases, mean Phred below 15, or no exact constant-primer or identifier match. High-quality paired reads were merged with COPE v1.2.5. Clonotypes were defined as unique nucleotide sequences and were aligned to IMGT TRB V, D and J references using MiTCR v1.1. The analysis was limited to V-J combinations with a frequency above 0.0001, which together covered more than 99% of repertoires. For each V-J combination, a TCR clonal expansion and chaos score was defined as F50 clonal expansion divided by the chaos observed in the TCRdist matrix. Welch's t-statistics and random forest were used to reduce the features to about 14 V-J combinations, which were then used as input to a naive Bayes classifier. The Morisita-Horn index was used to measure how similar the thyroid and blood repertoires were. In TCRdb, the public reads were trimmed at Q25 with fastp and aligned with MiXCR, with productive beta chains retained. Rows with one shared CDR3 protein collapse into an entry with the most common genes and DNA. V and J calls and clone size were set by TCRdb, not the authors. The sample data list 740,000 or so distinct CDR3 sequences, and roughly two fifths of these were observed just once. Less than 55% of the sample lies in the top ten.

The data were obtained in a study of Graves' ophthalmopathy and Graves' hyperthyroidism (dated by TCRdb to between 2018 and 2020). General notes on the study: Peripheral blood was collected before any treatment was given, at the time of initial diagnosis. In more than five hyperthyroidism patients, T-cell repertoires of thyroid tissue and blood were compared. In total, around 140 blood samples were TCR-sequenced: 40 to 45 ophthalmopathy, over 70 hyperthyroidism and roughly 17 hyperthyroidism-to-ophthalmopathy patients. To explore V-J signatures that separate ophthalmopathy from hyperthyroidism, a discovery set of about a hundred patients was enrolled, consisting of 40 to 45 with ophthalmopathy and about 60 with stable hyperthyroidism. Following sample collection, hyperthyroidism patients were given methimazole at a starting dose of 30 mg daily, and ophthalmopathy patients were given high-dose intravenous methylprednisolone. An independent validation cohort was composed of around 19 hyperthyroidism patients and about 16 patients who later progressed from hyperthyroidism to ophthalmopathy. TCR beta repertoire signatures were used to distinguish Graves' ophthalmopathy from Graves' hyperthyroidism and to predict progression to ophthalmopathy.

Results and caveats for the whole study, not just this receptor: Sample size was not statistically predetermined, and group allocation was not concealed from the investigators. Ophthalmopathy was separated from stable hyperthyroidism by the 13-signature model with about 89% sensitivity and about 81% specificity in cross-validation and with 80%/75% in the test set. Among expanded thyroid clonotypes with frequency above 0.001, most also showed up in blood, which suggests that blood repertoires may reflect the thyroid immune response. In validation, the model predicted ophthalmopathy progression with less than 71% sensitivity and approximately 78% specificity; some 13 predicted patients were CT-confirmed with GO in a median of around 6 months.

Patients with ophthalmopathy had moderately to severely active disease, with a Clinical Activity Score of 3 or more, a NOSPECS grade of 4 or more, and a disease duration of less than 3 months. Anyone with other autoimmune diseases, uncontrolled infections, pregnancy or lactation was excluded from the study. Diagnosis relied on clinical symptoms, serum thyroxine, TRAb, thyroid ultrasound and orbital computed tomography. PBMCs were isolated from about 10 ml of fresh peripheral blood by Ficoll-Paque density gradient centrifugation. Trizol reagent was used to extract the total RNA, and its quality was then checked on an Agilent 2100 Bioanalyzer. The CDR3 starts with the cysteine, ends with the phenylalanine, and has 14 residues. Of the read, only the CDR3 DNA is kept; its 42 bases are in frame from base 1. Reading the germline V gene (reference sequence) gives CDR1 LNHDA and CDR2 SQIVND.

Recombination connected TRBV19 to TRBJ1-5; the D gene is unclear. This receptor was obtained from an adult man with Graves' ophthalmopathy. The source material was peripheral blood. CDR3 protein: CTSSRRSAGQPQHF. The nucleotides read TGTACCAGTAGTCGGAGGTCAGCTGGCCAGCCCCAGCATTTT.